These 22 T cell receptor beta chains came from one sample sequenced in a study of blood T cell repertoires in COVID-19. Clones were sequenced by immunoSEQ multiplex PCR, and TCRdb holds only the in-frame ones, with some missing. Among over 90,000 clones listed, 91% were seen once. The material sequenced was peripheral blood. Receptors originate from a man between 18 and 35 years old with acute or convalescent COVID-19.

The chain is built from TRBV6-1 and TRBJ2-3, with 8 nucleotides matching TRBD2. The CDR3 covers 15 residues. V lost 2 bases and J lost 6; bases outside the gene matches: 7. Germline V lookup: CDR1 MNHNS, CDR2 SASEGT. This CDR3 reads CASSEPSGSGDTQYF. CDR3 bases: TGTGCCAGCAGTGAACCAAGCGGGAGTGGGGATACGCAGTATTTT.

The chain carries TRBV2 and TRBJ1-2, with 11 bases aligning to TRBD1. Germline V gives CDR1 SNHLY, CDR2 FYNNEI. The CDR3 has 16 amino acids. Germline trimming cut 5 bases from V and 4 bases from J; bases unmatched to any gene: 9. The CDR3 region is CASSPMGQGEGYGYTF. The CDR3, as DNA: TGTGCCAGCAGTCCAATGGGACAGGGGGAGGGCTATGGCTACACCTTC.

The V and J genes are TRBV5-1 and TRBJ2-1, with TRBD2 matching over 9 bases. Per the germline V gene, CDR1 is SGHRS and CDR2 is YFSETQ. J was trimmed by 5 bases and V by 4 bases; bases with no gene match: 7. There are 15 residues in the CDR3. Written as DNA, the CDR3 is TGCGCCAGCAGCCCACGGGGGACTAGCAACAATGAGCAGTTCTTC. Protein product: CASSPRGTSNNEQFF.

The chain is built from TRBV18 and TRBJ2-3, with 13 bases identical to TRBD2. V lost 6 bases to trimming and J lost 4 bases; unmatched junction nucleotides: 4. In germline, CDR1 is KGHSH, CDR2 LQKENI. The CDR3 is 15 amino acids. This CDR3 reads CASSRTSGGADTQYF. The DNA for the CDR3 is TGTGCCAGCTCGCGCACTAGCGGGGGGGCAGATACGCAGTATTTT. The variable domain in full, with the rest retrieved from reference TRBV18 and TRBJ2-3, is NAGVMQNPRHLVRRRGQEARLRCSPMKGHSHVYWYRQLPEEGLKFMVYLQKENIIDESGMPKERFSAEFPKEGPSILRIQQVVRGDSAAYFCASSRTSGGADTQYFGPGTRLTVL.

V and J are TRBV19 and TRBJ2-1; 10 bases map to TRBD1. The germline CDR1 and CDR2 sequences are LNHDA and SQIVND (reference sequence). The ends lost 5 bases at V and 8 bases at J; junction bases unmatched: 9. The CDR3 length is 15 residues. The CDR3 reads CASSVGGQGTDEQFF. The DNA for the CDR3 is TGTGCCAGTAGTGTGGGGGGACAGGGGACGGATGAGCAGTTCTTC.

This chain uses TRBV14 with TRBJ2-5; no reliable D call. Germline V lookup: CDR1 SGHDN, CDR2 FVKESK. This CDR3 is 13 amino acids long. V lost 4 bases to trimming and J lost 1 base, with 7 bases between them. This CDR3 reads CASSRSLQETQYF. The CDR3 DNA reads as TGTGCCAGCAGCCGGAGTCTCCAAGAGACCCAGTACTTC.

The genes are TRBV10-2 and TRBJ2-2; 12 bases are shared with TRBD2. There are 14 residues in the CDR3. Germline CDR1 and CDR2: WSHSY and SAAADI. V lost 8 bases to trimming and J lost 7 bases; unmatched junction nucleotides: 5. CDR3 nucleotide sequence: TGCGCCAGCGGTACTAGCGGGGGGATCGGGGAGCTGTTTTTT. Protein product: CASGTSGGIGELFF.

The chain uses TRBV12-5 and TRBJ2-3, with D possibly being TRBD2 (6 bases). This CDR3 spans 15 amino acids. Deletions cut 0 bases from V and 0 bases from J, with 7 bases between. CDR1 is LGHNT and CDR2 is FRNRAP in the germline V gene. CDR3 loop: CASGLVGGSTDTQYF. Here the CDR3 DNA reads TGTGCTAGTGGTTTGGTAGGAGGGAGCACAGATACGCAGTATTTT.

J is TRBJ1-6 and V is TRBV19, with TRBD1 matching 8 bases. The V gene's germline CDR1 is LNHDA and CDR2 SQIVND (reference sequence). There are 15 residues in the CDR3. Trimming took 6 bases from V and 5 from J; bases not matched to a gene: 6. The CDR3 DNA reads TGTGCCAGTAGAACCCTGGACAGGGATAATTCACCCCTCCACTTT. Translation gives CASRTLDRDNSPLHF.

The V and J genes are TRBV15 and TRBJ2-1; TRBD2 is a possible D gene (5 bases). V lost 3 bases, J lost 15 bases, and 18 bases lay in between. Germline V lookup: CDR1 LNHNV, CDR2 YYDKDF (reference sequence). CDR3 length: 13 residues. CDR3 nucleotides: TGTGCCACCAGCAGGGAATTACTAGGTCAACGGTTCTTC. Encoded protein: CATSRELLGQRFF.

The chain recombines TRBV9 with TRBJ2-1; 7 nucleotides line up with TRBD2. Germline CDR1 SGDLS, CDR2 YYNGEE. This CDR3 spans 16 amino acids. Germline trimming cut 4 bases from V and 7 bases from J; bases unmatched to any gene: 14. CDR3 region: CASSPDGGGMRNEQFF. The CDR3 bases are TGTGCCAGCAGCCCGGATGGGGGGGGGATGAGGAATGAGCAGTTCTTC.

A single count supports this clone. This chain links TRBV3-1 (or the pseudogene TRBV3-2) with TRBJ1-2; D not certain. The V end lost 4 bases, the J end lost 3 bases, and 12 bases lay between the germline ends. CDR1 is LGHDT, CDR2 YNNKEL, per germline (reference sequence). This CDR3 has 14 residues. In DNA form, the CDR3 reads TGTGCCAGCAGCCCAAGTGGAGAAGACTATGGCTACACCTTC. It translates to CASSPSGEDYGYTF.

The genes are TRBV30 and TRBJ1-5; tentatively, D is TRBD1 (5 bases). The germline V gene has CDR1 GTSNPN and CDR2 SVGIG (reference sequence). The ends were cut back, 1 base at V and 0 bases at J, with 10 bases in the middle. This CDR3 is built from 15 residues. CDR3 nucleotides: TGTGCCTGGAGTGGGGGCAGTTATAGCAATCAGCCCCAGCATTTT. Residues: CAWSGGSYSNQPQHF.

This chain links TRBV27 with TRBJ2-1; possibly TRBD2 for D (5 bases). Trimming cost V 2 bases and J 4 bases, with 9 bases left between them. Looked up from germline, CDR1 is MNHEY and CDR2 is SMNVEV (reference sequence). CDR3 size: 14 residues. In DNA form, the CDR3 reads TGTGCCAGCAGTTTAGGCGGGCCATACAATGAGCAGTTCTTC. This encodes CASSLGGPYNEQFF.

The chain combines TRBV5-1 with TRBJ1-4, with a weak D call TRBD1 (5 bases). Trimming removed 0 bases at V and 7 bases at J, with 13 bases between. This CDR3 is built from 15 residues. The germline V gene has CDR1 SGHRS and CDR2 YFSETQ. As DNA, the CDR3 is TGCGCCAGCAGCTTGGAGGTGGGGCTAAGTGAAAAACTGTTTTTT. It yields the protein CASSLEVGLSEKLFF.

V is TRBV19 and J is TRBJ1-5; 10 positions agree with TRBD1. Unmatched junction bases numbered 10, after V lost 6 bases and J lost 2 bases. Germline V CDR1 and CDR2: LNHDA, SQIVND (reference sequence). The CDR3 spans 17 residues. The CDR3 coding sequence is TGTGCCAGTAGGGAGACAGGGGGCCTATCGGGCAATCAGCCCCAGCATTTT. This encodes CASRETGGLSGNQPQHF.

The V and J genes are TRBV5-4 and TRBJ1-4, with TRBD1 as a possible D gene (5 bases). Germline loops: CDR1 SGHNT, CDR2 YYREEE (reference sequence). V was cut by 3 bases and J by 4 bases, with 13 bases left in between. This CDR3 region has 15 residues. The CDR3 DNA follows: TGTGCCAGCAGCTATACCTCAGGGATTAATGAAAAACTGTTTTTT. Protein: CASSYTSGINEKLFF. Looking up the rest from reference TRBV5-4 and TRBJ1-4 gives the full variable domain: ETGVTQSPTHLIKTRGQQVTLRCSSQSGHNTVSWYQQALGQGPQFIFQYYREEENGRGNFPPRFSGLQFPNYSSELNVNALELDDSALYLCASSYTSGINEKLFFGSGTQLSVL.

The chain uses TRBV18 and TRBJ2-7, with D unclear. The germline CDR1 and CDR2 sequences are KGHSH and LQKENI. The CDR3 is 12 residues long. The V end lost 3 bases, the J end lost 0 bases, and 3 bases lay between the germline ends. The CDR3 loop reads CASSPSSYEQYF. The CDR3 nucleotides are TGTGCCAGCTCACCCAGCTCCTACGAGCAGTACTTC.

In its sample, this clone was seen a few times. This sequence joins TRBV9 and TRBJ2-4; 10 positions agree with TRBD2. V lost 0 bases, J lost 5 bases, and 5 bases stayed unmatched. The CDR3 contains 16 residues. Per the germline V gene, CDR1 is SGDLS and CDR2 is YYNGEE. DNA for the CDR3: TGTGCCAGCAGCGTAGGAGGAGCGGGAGGGCAAAACATTCAGTACTTC. It codes for CASSVGGAGGQNIQYF. The variable domain in full, completed from reference TRBV9 and TRBJ2-4, reads DSGVTQTPKHLITATGQRVTLRCSPRSGDLSVYWYQQSLDQGLQFLIQYYNGEERAKGNILERFSAQQFPDLHSELNLSSLELGDSALYFCASSVGGAGGQNIQYFGAGTRLSVL.

This chain connects TRBV14 to TRBJ1-6; D uncertain. Per the germline V gene, CDR1 is SGHDN and CDR2 is FVKESK. The CDR3 consists of 18 residues. The V end lost 0 bases, the J end lost 0 bases, and 12 bases lay between the germline ends. The CDR3: CASSQDKPASSYNSPLHF. In nucleotides, the CDR3 is TGTGCCAGCAGCCAAGATAAGCCTGCTAGCTCCTATAATTCACCCCTCCACTTT.

The chain couples TRBV9 to TRBJ1-6; TRBD1 matches 7 bases. CDR1 and CDR2 (germline): SGDLS, YYNGEE. The V segment lost 4 bases and the J segment 3 bases; nucleotides outside the gene matches: 4. The length of the CDR3 is 15 residues. The CDR3 loop is CASSTRDSYNSPLHF. The CDR3 DNA is TGTGCCAGCAGCACCCGGGACAGCTATAATTCACCCCTCCACTTT.

This chain connects TRBV1 to TRBJ1-6. TRBV1 is labeled a pseudogene. This CDR3 comprises 15 residues. CDR3 sequence (DNA): TGCACCAGCAGACCCCGGGGGGCGCAGAATTCACCCCTCCACTTT. Translated, it gives CTSRPRGAQNSPLHF.